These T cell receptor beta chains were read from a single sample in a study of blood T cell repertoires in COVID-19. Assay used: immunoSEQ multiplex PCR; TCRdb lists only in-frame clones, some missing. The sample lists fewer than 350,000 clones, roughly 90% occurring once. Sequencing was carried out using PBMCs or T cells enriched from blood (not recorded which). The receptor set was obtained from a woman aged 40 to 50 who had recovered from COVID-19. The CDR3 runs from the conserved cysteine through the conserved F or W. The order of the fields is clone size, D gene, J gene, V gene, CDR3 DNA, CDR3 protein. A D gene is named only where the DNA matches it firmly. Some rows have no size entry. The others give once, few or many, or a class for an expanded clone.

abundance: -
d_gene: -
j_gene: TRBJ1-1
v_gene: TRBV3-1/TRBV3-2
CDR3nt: TGTGCCAGCAGGGGCTTTGGCGCTGAAGCTTTCTTT
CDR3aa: CASRGFGAEAFF

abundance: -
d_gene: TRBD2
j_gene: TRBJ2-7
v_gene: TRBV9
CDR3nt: TGTGCCAGCAGCCCCCGGACTAGCGGGAACCACGAGCAGTACTTC
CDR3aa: CASSPRTSGNHEQYF

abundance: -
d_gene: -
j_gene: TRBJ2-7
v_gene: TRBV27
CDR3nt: TGTGCCAGCAGTTCCCAACTAGACAGGTACTACGAGCAGTACTTC
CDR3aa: CASSSQLDRYYEQYF

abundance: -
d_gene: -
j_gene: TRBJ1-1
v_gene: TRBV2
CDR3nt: TGTGCCAGCAGTGAAGCCAGGGCGAACACTGAAGCTTTCTTT
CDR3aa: CASSEARANTEAFF

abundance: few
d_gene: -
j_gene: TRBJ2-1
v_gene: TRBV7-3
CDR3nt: TGTGCCAGCAGCTTAAATCCCGGAGGATATGAGCAGTTCTTC
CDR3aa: CASSLNPGGYEQFF

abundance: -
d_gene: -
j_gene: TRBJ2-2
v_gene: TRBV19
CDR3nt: TGTGCCAGTGTCCGGGAGTCGCTATCCGGGGAGCTGTTTTTT
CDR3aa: CASVRESLSGELFF

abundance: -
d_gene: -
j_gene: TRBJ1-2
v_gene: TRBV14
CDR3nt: TGTGCCAGCAGCCAAGAGCAGTCCTATGGCTACACCTTC
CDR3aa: CASSQEQSYGYTF

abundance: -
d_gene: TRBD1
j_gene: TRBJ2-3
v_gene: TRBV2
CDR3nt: TGTGCCAGCAGCCTGAACAGGGGAGTCTCAGATACGCAGTATTTT
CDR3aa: CASSLNRGVSDTQYF

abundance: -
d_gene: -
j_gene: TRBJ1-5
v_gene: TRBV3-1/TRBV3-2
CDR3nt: TGTGCCAGCAGCCAAGATGCGGGGAATCAGCCCCAGCATTTT
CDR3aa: CASSQDAGNQPQHF

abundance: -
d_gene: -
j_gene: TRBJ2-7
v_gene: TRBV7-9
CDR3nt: TGTGCCAGCAGCTATGACACAGCCTACGAGCAGTACTTC
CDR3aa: CASSYDTAYEQYF

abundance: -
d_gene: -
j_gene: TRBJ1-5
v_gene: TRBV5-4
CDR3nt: TGTGCCAGCAGCTTGGCTCCAGGGGAGGGTCAGCCCCAGCATTTT
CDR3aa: CASSLAPGEGQPQHF

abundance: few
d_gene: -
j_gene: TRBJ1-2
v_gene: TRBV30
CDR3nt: TGTGCCTGGAGTGTAAACAGGGATGATGGCTACACCTTC
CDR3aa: CAWSVNRDDGYTF

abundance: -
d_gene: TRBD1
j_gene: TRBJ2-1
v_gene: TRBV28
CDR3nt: TGTGCCAGCAGCCCGGACAGGGCTATCCGCGACAATGAGCAGTTCTTC
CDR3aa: CASSPDRAIRDNEQFF

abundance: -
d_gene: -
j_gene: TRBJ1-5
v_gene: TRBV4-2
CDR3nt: TGTGCCAGCAGCTTCCAGTCGGACAAAAGCAATCAGCCCCAGCATTTT
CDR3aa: CASSFQSDKSNQPQHF

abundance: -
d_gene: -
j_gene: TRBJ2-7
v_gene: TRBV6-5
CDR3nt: TGTGCCAGCAGTACAGGACGAGTGTCCTACGAGCAGTACTTC
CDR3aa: CASSTGRVSYEQYF

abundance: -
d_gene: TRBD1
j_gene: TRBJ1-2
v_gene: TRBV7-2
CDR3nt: TGTGCCAGCAGCTTAGTTGCTGGGACAGGATTAAACTATGGCTACACCTTC
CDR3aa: CASSLVAGTGLNYGYTF

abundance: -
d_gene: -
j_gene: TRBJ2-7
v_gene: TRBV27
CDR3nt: TGTGCCAGCAGTTTGGGGGGATCGGACTACGAGCAGTACTTC
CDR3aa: CASSLGGSDYEQYF

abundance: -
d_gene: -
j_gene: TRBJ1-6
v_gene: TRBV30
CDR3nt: TGTGCCTGGGCGGAGGAATATAATTCACCCCTCCACTTT
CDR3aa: CAWAEEYNSPLHF

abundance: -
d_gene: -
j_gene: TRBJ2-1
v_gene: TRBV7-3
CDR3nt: TGTGCCAGCAGCTCCCAGAGAGGCAATGAGCAGTTCTTC
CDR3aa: CASSSQRGNEQFF

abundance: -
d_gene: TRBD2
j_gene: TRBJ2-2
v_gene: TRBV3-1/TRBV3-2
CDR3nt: TGTGCCAGCAGCCAAGATACGGGGGGCACCGGGGAGCTGTTTTTT
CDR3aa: CASSQDTGGTGELFF

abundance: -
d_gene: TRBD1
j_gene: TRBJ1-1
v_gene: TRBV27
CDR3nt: TGTGCCAGCAGTAGCGTCCGAGGGGGCGATACTGAAGCTTTCTTT
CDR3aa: CASSSVRGGDTEAFF

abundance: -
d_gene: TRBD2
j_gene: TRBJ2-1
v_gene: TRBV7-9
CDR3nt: TGTGCCAGCAGCGCTAGCGGGAGGGAGAATGAGCAGTTCTTC
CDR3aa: CASSASGRENEQFF

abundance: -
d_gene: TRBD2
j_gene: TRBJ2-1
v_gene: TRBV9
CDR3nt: TGTGCCAGCAGCGTCGAGGGGAGGGGACTAGCGGGAGGGCAGTTCTTC
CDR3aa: CASSVEGRGLAGGQFF

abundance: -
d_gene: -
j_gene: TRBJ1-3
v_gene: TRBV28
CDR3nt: TGTGCCAGCAGTCGTCCAGGGCTTGCTGGAAACACCATATATTTT
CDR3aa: CASSRPGLAGNTIYF

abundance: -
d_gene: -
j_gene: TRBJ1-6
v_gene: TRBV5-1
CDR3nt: TGCGCCAGCAGCCAGGGACCAGGGGTGAATTCACCCCTCCACTTT
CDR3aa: CASSQGPGVNSPLHF

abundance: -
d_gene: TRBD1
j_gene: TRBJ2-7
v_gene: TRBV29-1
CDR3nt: TGCAGCGTCCGACGACAGGGGGTAAACGAGCAGTACTTC
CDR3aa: CSVRRQGVNEQYF

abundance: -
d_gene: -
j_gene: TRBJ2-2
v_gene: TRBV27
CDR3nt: TGTGCCACTCGGAAGGTCGCGGTCGGGGAGCTGTTTTTT
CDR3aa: CATRKVAVGELFF

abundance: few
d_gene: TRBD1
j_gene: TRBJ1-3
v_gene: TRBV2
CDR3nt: TGTGCCAGCAGTGGATCCGGGACAGCGCCAAACACCATATATTTT
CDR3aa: CASSGSGTAPNTIYF